This T cell receptor (beta chain) was sequenced in a study of blood T cell repertoires in COVID-19. At the level of the study: Some COVID-19 samples were acute and others convalescent; all came from the United States, Italy and Spain.

Sequencing used immunoSEQ multiplex PCR; TCRdb keeps in-frame clones, though not all of them. The sample contains 50,000 to 85,000 clones, about 80% of which appear only once. The length of the CDR3 is 16 residues. CDR1 is SEHNR, CDR2 FQNEAQ, per germline (reference sequence). Trimming cost V 1 base and J 7 bases, with 20 bases left between them. The J gene is TRBJ2-7, the V gene TRBV7-9; possible D gene TRBD1, 9 bases. The receptor comes from a human donor in a cohort sampled during active COVID-19. Specimen: peripheral blood. CDR3 residues: CASSLVAGGQGREQYF. CDR3 coding DNA: TGTGCCAGCAGCTTAGTGGCGGGAGGACAGGGGCGAGAGCAGTACTTC.